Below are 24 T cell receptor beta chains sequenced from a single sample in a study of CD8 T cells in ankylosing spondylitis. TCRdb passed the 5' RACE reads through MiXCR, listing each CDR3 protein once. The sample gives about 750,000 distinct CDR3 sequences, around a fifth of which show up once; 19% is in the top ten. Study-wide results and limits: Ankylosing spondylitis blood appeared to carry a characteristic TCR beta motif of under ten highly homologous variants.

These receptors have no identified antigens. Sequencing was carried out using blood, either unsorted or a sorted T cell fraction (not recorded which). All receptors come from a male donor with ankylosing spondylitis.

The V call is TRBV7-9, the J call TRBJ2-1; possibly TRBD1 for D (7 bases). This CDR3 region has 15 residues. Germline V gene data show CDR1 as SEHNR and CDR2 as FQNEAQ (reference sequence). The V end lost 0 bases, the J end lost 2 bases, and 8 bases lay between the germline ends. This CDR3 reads CASSLARGAYNEQFF. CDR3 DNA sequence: TGTGCCAGCAGCTTAGCCAGGGGGGCCTACAATGAGCAGTTCTTC.

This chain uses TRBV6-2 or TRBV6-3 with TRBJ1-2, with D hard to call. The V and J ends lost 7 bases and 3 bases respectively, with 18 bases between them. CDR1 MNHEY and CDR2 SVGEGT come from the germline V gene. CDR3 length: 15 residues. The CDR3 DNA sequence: TGTGCCAGCAACTCAGCTTCCCCGAGGGACTATGGCTACACCTTC. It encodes CASNSASPRDYGYTF.

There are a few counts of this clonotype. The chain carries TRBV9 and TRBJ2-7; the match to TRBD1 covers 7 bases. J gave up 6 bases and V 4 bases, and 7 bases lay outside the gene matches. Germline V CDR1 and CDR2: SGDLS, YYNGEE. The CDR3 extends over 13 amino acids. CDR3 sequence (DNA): TGTGCCAGCAGCCCCAGTACAGGGGCCGAGCAGTACTTC. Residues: CASSPSTGAEQYF.

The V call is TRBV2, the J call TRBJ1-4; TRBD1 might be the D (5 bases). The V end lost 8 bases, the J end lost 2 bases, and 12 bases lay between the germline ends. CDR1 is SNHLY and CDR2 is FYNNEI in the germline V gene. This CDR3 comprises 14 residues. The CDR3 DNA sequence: TGTGCCAGCGGGGCTGCTGTGACTAATGAAAAACTGTTTTTT. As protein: CASGAAVTNEKLFF. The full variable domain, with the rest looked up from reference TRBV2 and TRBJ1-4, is EPEVTQTPSHQVTQMGQEVILRCVPISNHLYFYWYRQILGQKVEFLVSFYNNEISEKSEIFDDQFSVERPDGSNFTLKIRSTKLEDSAMYFCASGAAVTNEKLFFGSGTQLSVL.

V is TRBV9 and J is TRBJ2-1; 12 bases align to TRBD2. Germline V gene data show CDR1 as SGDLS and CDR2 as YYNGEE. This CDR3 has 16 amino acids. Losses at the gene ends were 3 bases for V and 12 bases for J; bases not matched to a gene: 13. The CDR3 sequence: CASSGPMGSSGRGQFF. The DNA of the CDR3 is TGTGCCAGCAGCGGCCCCATGGGCTCTAGCGGGAGGGGGCAGTTCTTC.

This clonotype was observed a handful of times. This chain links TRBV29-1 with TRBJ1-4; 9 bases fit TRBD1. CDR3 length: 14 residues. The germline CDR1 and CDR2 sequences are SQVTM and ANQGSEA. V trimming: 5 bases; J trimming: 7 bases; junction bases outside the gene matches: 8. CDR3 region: CSVQIDRGGEKLFF. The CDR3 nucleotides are TGCAGCGTTCAAATTGACAGGGGGGGTGAAAAACTGTTTTTT.

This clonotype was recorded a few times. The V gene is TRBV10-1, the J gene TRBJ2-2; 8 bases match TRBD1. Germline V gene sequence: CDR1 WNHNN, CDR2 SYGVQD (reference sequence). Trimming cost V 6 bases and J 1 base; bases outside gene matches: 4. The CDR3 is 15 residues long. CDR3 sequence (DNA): TGCGCCAGCAGGCCAGACAGGGGGAACACCGGGGAGCTGTTTTTT. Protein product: CASRPDRGNTGELFF.

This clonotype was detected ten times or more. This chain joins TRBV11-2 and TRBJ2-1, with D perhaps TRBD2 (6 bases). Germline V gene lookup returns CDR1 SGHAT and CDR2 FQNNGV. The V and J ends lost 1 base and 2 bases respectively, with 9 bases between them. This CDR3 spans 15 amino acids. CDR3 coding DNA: TGTGCCAGCAGCTTAGGTGGGGGGACCTACAATGAGCAGTTCTTC. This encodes CASSLGGGTYNEQFF.

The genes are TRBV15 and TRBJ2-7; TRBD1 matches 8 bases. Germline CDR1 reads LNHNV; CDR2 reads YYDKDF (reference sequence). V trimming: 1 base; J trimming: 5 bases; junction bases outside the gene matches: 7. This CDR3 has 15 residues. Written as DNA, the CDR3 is TGTGCCACCAGCAGAGCGGGGGCGACAGGGGACGAGCAGTACTTC. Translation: CATSRAGATGDEQYF.

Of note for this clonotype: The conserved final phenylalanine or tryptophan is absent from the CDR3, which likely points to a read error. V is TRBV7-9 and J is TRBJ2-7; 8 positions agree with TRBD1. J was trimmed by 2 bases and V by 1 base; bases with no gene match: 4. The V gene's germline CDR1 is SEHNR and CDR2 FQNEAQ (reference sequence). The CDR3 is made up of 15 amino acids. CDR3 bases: TGTGCCAGCAGCTTAGGCCAGGGGGCCCCCTACGAGCAGTACCTC. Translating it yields CASSLGQGAPYEQYL.

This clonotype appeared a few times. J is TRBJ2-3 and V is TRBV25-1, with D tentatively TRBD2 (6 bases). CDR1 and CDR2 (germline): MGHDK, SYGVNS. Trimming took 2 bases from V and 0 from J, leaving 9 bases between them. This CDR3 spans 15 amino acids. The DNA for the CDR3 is TGTGCCAGCAGTGAAGCGAGCGGGAGCACAGATACGCAGTATTTT. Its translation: CASSEASGSTDTQYF.

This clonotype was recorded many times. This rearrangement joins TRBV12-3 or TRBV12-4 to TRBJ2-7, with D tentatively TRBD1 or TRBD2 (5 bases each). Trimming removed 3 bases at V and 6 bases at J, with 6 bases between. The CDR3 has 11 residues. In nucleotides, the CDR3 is TGTGCCAGCAGTTTCGGGGCCGAGCAGTACTTC. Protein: CASSFGAEQYF.

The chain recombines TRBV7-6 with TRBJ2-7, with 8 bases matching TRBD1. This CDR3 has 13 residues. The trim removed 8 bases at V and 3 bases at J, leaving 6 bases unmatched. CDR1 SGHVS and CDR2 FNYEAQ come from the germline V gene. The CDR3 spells CASAGQGHYEQYF. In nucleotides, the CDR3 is TGTGCCAGCGCTGGACAGGGCCACTACGAGCAGTACTTC.

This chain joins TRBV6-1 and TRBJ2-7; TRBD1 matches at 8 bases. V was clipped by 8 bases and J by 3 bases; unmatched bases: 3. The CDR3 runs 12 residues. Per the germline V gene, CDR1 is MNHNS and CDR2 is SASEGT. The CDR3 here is CASDRGGYEQYF. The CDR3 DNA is TGTGCCAGCGACAGGGGAGGCTACGAGCAGTACTTC.

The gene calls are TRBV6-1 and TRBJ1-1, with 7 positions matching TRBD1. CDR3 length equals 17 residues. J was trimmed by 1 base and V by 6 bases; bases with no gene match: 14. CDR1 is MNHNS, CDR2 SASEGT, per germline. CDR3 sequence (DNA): TGTGCCAGCAGACCCCGGGACAGCCTTTCCCCGAACACTGAAGCTTTCTTT. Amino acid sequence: CASRPRDSLSPNTEAFF.

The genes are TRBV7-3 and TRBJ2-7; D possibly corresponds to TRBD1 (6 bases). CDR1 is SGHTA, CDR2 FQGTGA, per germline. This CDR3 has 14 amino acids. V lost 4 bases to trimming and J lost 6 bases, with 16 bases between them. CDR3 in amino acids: CASSSTWGPGEQYF. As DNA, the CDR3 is TGTGCCAGCAGCTCGACGTGGGGGCCTGGCGAGCAGTACTTC.

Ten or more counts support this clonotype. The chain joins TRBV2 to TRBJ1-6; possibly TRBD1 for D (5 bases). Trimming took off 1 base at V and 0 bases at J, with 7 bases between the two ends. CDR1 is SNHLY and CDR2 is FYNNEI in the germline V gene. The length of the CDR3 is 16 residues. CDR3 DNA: TGTGCCAGCAGTGAAGGGGGGAGCTCCTATAATTCACCCCTCCACTTT. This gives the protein CASSEGGSSYNSPLHF.

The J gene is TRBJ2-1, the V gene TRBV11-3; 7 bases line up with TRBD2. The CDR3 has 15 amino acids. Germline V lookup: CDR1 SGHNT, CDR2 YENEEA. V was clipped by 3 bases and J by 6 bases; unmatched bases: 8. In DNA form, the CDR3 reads TGTGCCAGCAGCTTTACCACAGCGGGACCCAATGAGCAGTTCTTC. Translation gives CASSFTTAGPNEQFF.

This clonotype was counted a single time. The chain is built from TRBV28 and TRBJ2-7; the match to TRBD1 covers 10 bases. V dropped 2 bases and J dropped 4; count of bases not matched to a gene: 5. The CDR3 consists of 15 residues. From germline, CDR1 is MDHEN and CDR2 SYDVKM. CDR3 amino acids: CASSLPRDRGYEQYF. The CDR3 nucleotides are TGTGCCAGCAGTTTACCCCGGGACAGGGGTTACGAGCAGTACTTC.

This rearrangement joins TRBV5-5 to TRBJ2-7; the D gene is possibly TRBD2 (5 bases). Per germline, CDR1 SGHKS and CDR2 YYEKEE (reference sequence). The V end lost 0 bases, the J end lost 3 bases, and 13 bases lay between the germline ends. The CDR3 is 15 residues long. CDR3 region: CASSLEVVEDYEQYF. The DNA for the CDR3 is TGTGCCAGCAGCTTGGAAGTTGTGGAGGACTACGAGCAGTACTTC.

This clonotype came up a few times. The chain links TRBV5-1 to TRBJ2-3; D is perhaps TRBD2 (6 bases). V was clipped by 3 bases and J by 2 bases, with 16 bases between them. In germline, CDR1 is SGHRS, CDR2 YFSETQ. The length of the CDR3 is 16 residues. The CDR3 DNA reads TGCGCCAGCAGCTCCCGACTAGATGATTACACAGATACGCAGTATTTT. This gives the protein CASSSRLDDYTDTQYF.

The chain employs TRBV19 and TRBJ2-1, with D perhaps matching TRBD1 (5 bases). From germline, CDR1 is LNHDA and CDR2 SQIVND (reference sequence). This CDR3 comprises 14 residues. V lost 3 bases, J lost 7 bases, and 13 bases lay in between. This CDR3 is CASSMSLTVNEQFF. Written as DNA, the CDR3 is TGTGCCAGTAGTATGAGCTTGACAGTTAATGAGCAGTTCTTC.

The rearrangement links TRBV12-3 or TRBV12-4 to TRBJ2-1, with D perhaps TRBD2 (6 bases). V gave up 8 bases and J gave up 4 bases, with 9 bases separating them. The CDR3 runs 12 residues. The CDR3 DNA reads TGTGCCAGCCAGGGAGGTTACAATGAGCAGTTCTTC. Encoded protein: CASQGGYNEQFF.

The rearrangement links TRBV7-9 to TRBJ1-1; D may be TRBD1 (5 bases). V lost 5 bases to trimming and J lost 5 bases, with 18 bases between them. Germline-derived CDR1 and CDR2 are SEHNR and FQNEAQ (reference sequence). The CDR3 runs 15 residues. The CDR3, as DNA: TGTGCCAGCAGCGCTTATTCAGGGTGGTGGACTGAAGCTTTCTTT. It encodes CASSAYSGWWTEAFF.